This TCR beta chain appears in the sequencing data of a study of T cell responses to AZD1222 COVID-19 vaccine. Study results and limitations: Every sample of the repertoires postdated the peak T cell response. Seropositivity was recorded at baseline in only a handful of AZD1222 recipients.

As for this clone: Its antigen is undetermined.

In germline, CDR1 is LNHDA, CDR2 SQIVND (reference sequence). The ends lost 3 bases at V and 1 base at J; junction bases unmatched: 2. This CDR3 contains 14 residues. Assay used: immunoSEQ multiplex PCR; TCRdb lists only in-frame clones, some missing. This table holds roughly 150,000 clones, around 90% found once. Specimen: peripheral blood, collected 28 days after the second AZD1222 dose. This TCR derives from an adult who received the AZD1222 COVID-19 vaccine. J is TRBJ1-1 and V is TRBV19; the match to TRBD1 covers 7 bases. In DNA, the CDR3 is TGTGCCAGTAGTATCAGGGGGGAGAACACTGAAGCTTTCTTT. This sequence encodes CASSIRGENTEAFF.